This TCR beta chain emerged from a study of response to subunit inactivated influenza vaccine. Trimming took 3 bases from V and 6 from J; bases not matched to a gene: 5. Germline V lookup: CDR1 SGDLS, CDR2 YYNGEE. The CDR3 is 14 residues long. This clonotype was counted only a few times. MiXCR, run by TCRdb on the RT-PCR reads, gives a single entry per CDR3 protein. This repertoire shows about 160,000 distinct CDR3 sequences, roughly 10% found once; its top ten account for roughly 36%. Sequences were derived from CD8+ T cells sorted from PBMCs, sampled about 24 months after vaccination. This TCR derives from a man aged 50-75 years who received an inactivated influenza vaccine. The chain combines TRBV9 with TRBJ1-4, with 7 bases identical to TRBD1. The CDR3 loop is CASSDEGADEKLFF. The CDR3 nucleotides are TGTGCCAGCAGCGATGAGGGGGCGGATGAAAAACTGTTTTTT.